Listed here is a single TCR beta chain. The sample comes from a study of blood T cell repertoires in COVID-19. Germline-derived CDR1 and CDR2 are PRHDT and FYEKMQ (reference sequence). The CDR3 sequence is 16 residues long. Trimming removed 3 bases at V and 3 bases at J, with 18 bases between. The table came from immunoSEQ multiplex PCR; TCRdb's copy has only in-frame clones and leaves some out. This repertoire shows over 250,000 clones, around 90% found once; its top ten account for roughly 2.5%. Allocation to cohorts depended on clinical history reported by the participants. The sample taken for sequencing was PBMCs or T cells enriched from blood (not recorded which). The chain joins TRBV13 to TRBJ2-7; TRBD1 might be the D (5 bases). This TCR was recovered from a man between 60 and 70 years old who had recovered from COVID-19. CDR3 coding DNA: TGTGCCAGCAGCTTTGGTGGGAACAGGATGGTCTACGAGCAGTACTTC. It yields the protein CASSFGGNRMVYEQYF.